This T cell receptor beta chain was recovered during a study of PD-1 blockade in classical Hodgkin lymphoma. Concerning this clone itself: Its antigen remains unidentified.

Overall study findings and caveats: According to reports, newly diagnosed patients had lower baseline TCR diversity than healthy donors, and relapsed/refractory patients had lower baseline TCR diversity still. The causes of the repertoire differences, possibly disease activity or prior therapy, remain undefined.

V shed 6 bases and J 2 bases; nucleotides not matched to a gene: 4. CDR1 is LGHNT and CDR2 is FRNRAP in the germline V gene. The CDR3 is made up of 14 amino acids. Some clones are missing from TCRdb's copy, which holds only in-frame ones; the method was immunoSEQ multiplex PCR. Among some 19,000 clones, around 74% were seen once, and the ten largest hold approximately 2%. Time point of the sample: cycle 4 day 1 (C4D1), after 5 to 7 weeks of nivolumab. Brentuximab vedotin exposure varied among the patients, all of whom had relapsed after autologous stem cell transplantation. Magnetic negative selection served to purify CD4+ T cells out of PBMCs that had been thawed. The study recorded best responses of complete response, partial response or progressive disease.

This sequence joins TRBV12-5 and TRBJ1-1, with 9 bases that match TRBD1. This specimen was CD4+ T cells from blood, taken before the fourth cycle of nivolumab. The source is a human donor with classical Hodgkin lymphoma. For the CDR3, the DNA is TGTGCTAGTGGAAGACAGGGGGAAAACACTGAAGCTTTCTTT. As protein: CASGRQGENTEAFF. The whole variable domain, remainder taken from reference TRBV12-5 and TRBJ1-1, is DARVTQTPRHKVTEMGQEVTMRCQPILGHNTVFWYRQTMMQGLELLAYFRNRAPLDDSGMPKDRFSAEMPDATLATLKIQPSEPRDSAVYFCASGRQGENTEAFFGQGTRLTVV.